There are many counts of the clone carrying this T cell receptor (beta chain). This sample was taken from a study of blood T cells in healthy people across ages. Sample-barcoded 5' priming and a J-beta primer mix drove a second PCR of about 7 to 12 cycles. From the 5' RACE reads, TCRdb called clonotypes with MiXCR, one entry per CDR3 protein. The data contain approximately 680,000 distinct CDR3 sequences, around 32% of them singletons. Total RNA, at least 6 micrograms per sample, was extracted from PBMCs. In germline, CDR1 is MNHEY, CDR2 SVGEGT. After removal of 0 bases from V and 3 bases from J, the junction contained 6 bases not matched to a gene. The CDR3 runs to 16 residues.

The sample taken for sequencing was blood. The source is an elderly woman in good health. The chain links TRBV6-2 or TRBV6-3 to TRBJ2-7, with TRBD2 matching 9 bases. CDR3 residues: CASSYSRIAGDYEQYF. The DNA of the CDR3 is TGTGCCAGCAGTTACTCGAGAATAGCGGGGGACTACGAGCAGTACTTC.